The 21 T cell receptor beta chains reported below all come from one sample, sequenced in a study of T-cell reconstitution after alpha-beta-depleted transplantation in children. A library of TCRbeta sequences, prepared with unique molecular identifiers, was generated. TCRdb ran MiXCR on the PCR reads and lists one entry per CDR3 protein. Among fewer than 700,000 distinct CDR3 sequences listed, roughly 13% were seen once. Sequencing used PBMCs, mostly from graft donor cells, obtained 360 days after TCRalphabeta/CD19-depleted stem cell transplant. These TCRs come from a male patient between 5 and 17 years old who had a stem cell transplant for acute myeloid leukemia, so the T cells may come from the graft donor.

This clonotype was detected only a few times. The chain has TRBV5-1 and TRBJ1-5; 7 nucleotides agree with TRBD1. The V and J ends lost 0 bases and 4 bases, in that order; junction bases with no gene match: 4. CDR1 and CDR2 (germline): SGHRS, YFSETQ. This CDR3 is 15 amino acids long. The CDR3 is CASSLAAGGNQPQHF. CDR3 nucleotides: TGCGCCAGCAGCTTGGCGGCAGGGGGTAATCAGCCCCAGCATTTT.

Only a few counts were recorded for this clonotype. The chain links TRBV7-2 to TRBJ2-1, with 8 positions matching TRBD2. J was trimmed by 7 bases and V by 4 bases; bases with no gene match: 6. CDR3 size: 14 residues. Germline V gene data show CDR1 as SGHTA and CDR2 as FQGNSA. Here the CDR3 DNA reads TGTGCCAGCAGCTCCTCGTCTAGCGGGAATGAGCAGTTCTTC. This sequence encodes CASSSSSSGNEQFF.

This clonotype was seen more than once but under ten times. CDR3 coding DNA: TGTGCCAGCCCCCCTAGCGGGAGGGCCACAGATACGCAGTATTTT. Its protein is CASPPSGRATDTQYF. V is TRBV28 and J is TRBJ2-3, with TRBD2 matching 12 bases. Germline trimming cut 8 bases from V and 2 bases from J; bases unmatched to any gene: 5. CDR3 size: 15 residues. The germline CDR1 and CDR2 sequences are MDHEN and SYDVKM.

Only a few counts were recorded for this clonotype. The rearrangement uses TRBV29-1 and TRBJ2-3; 10 nucleotides match TRBD2. The CDR3 consists of 19 residues. CDR1 and CDR2 from the germline V gene are SQVTM and ANQGSEA. Losses at the gene ends were 6 bases for V and 4 bases for J; bases not matched to a gene: 22. This CDR3 reads CSVILGLRASGRVADTQYF. CDR3 nucleotides: TGCAGCGTAATTCTAGGACTCCGGGCTAGCGGGAGAGTTGCAGATACGCAGTATTTT.

V gene TRBV7-2 combines with J gene TRBJ2-7; 8 positions match TRBD1. The CDR3 totals 15 residues. Germline CDR1 reads SGHTA; CDR2 reads FQGNSA. The V gene end was trimmed by 5 bases and the J gene end by 5 bases; junction bases not matched to a gene: 11. CDR3 loop: CASSQRQARGHEQYF. The CDR3 DNA reads TGTGCCAGCAGCCAACGACAGGCCAGGGGGCACGAGCAGTACTTC.

The rearrangement uses TRBV14 and TRBJ2-5; 8 bases are a match to TRBD2. Germline assignment: CDR1 SGHDN and CDR2 FVKESK. Trimming at V came to 1 base and at J to 4 bases, leaving 8 bases not matched to a gene. CDR3 length equals 16 residues. Here the CDR3 reads CASSQGRSSGTETQYF. CDR3 DNA: TGTGCCAGCAGCCAAGGTCGTAGTAGCGGGACAGAGACCCAGTACTTC.

The chain has TRBV20-1 and TRBJ2-7; D remains unclear. This CDR3 contains 14 residues. Germline values: CDR1 DFQATT, CDR2 SNEGSKA (reference sequence). This chain's CDR3 is CSARQPSAFYEQYF. The CDR3 DNA is TGCAGCGCGAGGCAGCCTAGTGCTTTCTACGAGCAGTACTTC.

In this sample, this clonotype turned up a few times. The genes are TRBV29-1 and TRBJ1-4; D perhaps matches TRBD1 (6 bases). Trimming took 4 bases from V and 8 from J, leaving 11 bases between them. This CDR3 comprises 12 residues. Looked up from germline, CDR1 is SQVTM and CDR2 is ANQGSEA. The CDR3 DNA reads TGCAGCGTTGGAGGGGGGCGGGAAAAACTGTTTTTT. This gives the protein CSVGGGREKLFF. Together with reference TRBV29-1 and TRBJ1-4, the CDR3 gives the full variable domain: SAVISQKPSRDICQRGTSLTIQCQVDSQVTMMFWYRQQPGQSLTLIATANQGSEATYESGFVIDKFPISRPNLTFSTLTVSNMSPEDSSIYLCSVGGGREKLFFGSGTQLSVL.

The chain joins TRBV7-9 to TRBJ1-5; a weak D match, TRBD1 (5 bases). The CDR3 runs 14 residues. Germline loops: CDR1 SEHNR, CDR2 FQNEAQ (reference sequence). V was shortened by 2 bases and J by 5 bases, with 10 bases between the two germline ends. This CDR3 is CASSLSGAHQPQHF. In DNA, the CDR3 is TGTGCCAGCAGCTTATCTGGGGCCCATCAGCCCCAGCATTTT.

This clonotype was observed at least ten times. V usage is TRBV29-1 and J usage is TRBJ2-3, with TRBD2 matching 8 bases. Unmatched junction bases numbered 15, after V lost 2 bases and J lost 2 bases. This CDR3 has 18 amino acids. The germline V gene has CDR1 SQVTM and CDR2 ANQGSEA. Here the CDR3 reads CSVEQPSFASGLTDTQYF. CDR3 nucleotides: TGCAGCGTTGAACAACCCTCTTTCGCTAGCGGGCTCACAGATACGCAGTATTTT.

The CDR3 is CASSLGQAYQPQHF. The CDR3 DNA reads TGTGCCAGCAGTTTGGGACAGGCGTATCAGCCCCAGCATTTT. The V gene is TRBV12-3 or TRBV12-4, the J gene TRBJ1-5, with 8 bases matching TRBD1. The junction had 3 bases not matched to a gene; V was cut back by 3 bases and J by 5 bases. The CDR3 length is 14 residues.

This chain connects TRBV7-3 to TRBJ2-7; D perhaps matches TRBD2 (6 bases). The CDR3 sequence is 14 residues long. The ends were cut back, 4 bases at V and 2 bases at J, with 12 bases in the middle. The germline gives CDR1 SGHTA, CDR2 FQGTGA. The CDR3 loop reads CASSSGGTAYEQYF. CDR3 bases: TGTGCCAGCAGCTCTGGAGGGACCGCCTACGAGCAGTACTTC.

This clonotype has only a few counts. The rearrangement joins TRBV27 to TRBJ2-1; D unresolved. With 5 bases removed from V and 8 bases from J, the gap between germline ends came to 16 bases. Germline V gives CDR1 MNHEY, CDR2 SMNVEV (reference sequence). This CDR3 is 14 amino acids long. CDR3 residues: CASSPVTPPHEQFF. In nucleotides, the CDR3 is TGTGCCAGCAGTCCCGTCACCCCACCACATGAGCAGTTCTTC.

This clonotype has a count of ten or more. The chain joins TRBV20-1 to TRBJ1-5; D remains unclear. Germline assignment: CDR1 DFQATT and CDR2 SNEGSKA (reference sequence). V was trimmed by 0 bases and J by 6 bases, leaving 3 bases between them. CDR3 length: 11 amino acids. CDR3 nucleotide sequence: TGCAGTGCTAGAGATGTTCAGCCCCAGCATTTT. Translation: CSARDVQPQHF.

This clonotype turned up a few times. The chain couples TRBV4-2 to TRBJ2-1; maybe TRBD1 (5 bases). This CDR3 has 18 amino acids. Trimming removed 1 base at V and 4 bases at J, with 20 bases between. CDR1 and CDR2 (germline): LGHNA, YNFKEQ. CDR3 bases: TGTGCCAGCAGCCAAGTGAAGACCGCAGGGTCGGTGTACAATGAGCAGTTCTTC. It specifies CASSQVKTAGSVYNEQFF.

There are a few counts of this clonotype. J is TRBJ2-7 and V is TRBV7-8; D may correspond to TRBD1 or TRBD2 (6 bases each). Germline-derived CDR1 and CDR2 are SGHVS and FQNEAQ. The CDR3 covers 15 residues. V gave up 5 bases and J gave up 0 bases, with 14 bases separating them. The chain's CDR3 is CASSTAWGASYEQYF. The CDR3 DNA sequence: TGTGCCAGCAGCACCGCCTGGGGGGCCTCCTACGAGCAGTACTTC.

The chain is built from TRBV28 and TRBJ2-7, with D tentatively TRBD1 (5 bases). Trimming shortened V by 5 bases and J by 2 bases, and 10 bases separated the two germline ends. CDR3 length: 13 residues. The germline CDR1 and CDR2 sequences are MDHEN and SYDVKM. CDR3 nucleotides: TGTGCCAGCAGTGGGGCTATTACCTACGAGCAGTACTTC. Its translation: CASSGAITYEQYF.

This clonotype was seen a few times. This chain connects TRBV21-1 to TRBJ2-7; TRBD2, as called in the table, went unchecked against the DNA. TRBV21-1 is noted as a pseudogene. The CDR3 loop spans 18 amino acids. CDR3 region: CASSNGGLGGTNNYEQYF. The DNA for the CDR3 is TGTGCCAGCAGCAACGGAGGTTTAGGTGGGACTAACAACTACGAGCAGTACTTC.

This clonotype was detected only a few times. The CDR3 sequence: CASSSRTGPLTYNEQFF. In DNA, the CDR3 is TGTGCCAGCAGTTCCCGGACAGGGCCTCTCACATACAATGAGCAGTTCTTC. This rearrangement joins TRBV12-3 or TRBV12-4 to TRBJ2-1; 8 bases fit TRBD1. Trimming cost V 4 bases and J 4 bases; bases outside gene matches: 12. The CDR3 has 17 residues.

The chain joins TRBV20-1 to TRBJ2-7, with unresolved D. Trimming cost V 4 bases and J 7 bases, with 17 bases left between them. In germline, CDR1 is DFQATT, CDR2 SNEGSKA (reference sequence). The CDR3 extends over 13 amino acids. The CDR3 protein is CSATPSNLGEQYF. CDR3 coding DNA: TGCAGTGCTACCCCCAGCAACCTAGGGGAGCAGTACTTC.

This clonotype was detected many times. J is TRBJ2-1 and V is TRBV20-1, with a weak D call TRBD2 (5 bases). The CDR3 has 15 amino acids. The V gene's germline CDR1 is DFQATT and CDR2 SNEGSKA (reference sequence). V lost 3 bases and J lost 0, with 12 bases in between. The CDR3 here is CSASGGESSYNEQFF. The CDR3 coding sequence is TGCAGTGCTAGTGGAGGTGAGTCCTCCTACAATGAGCAGTTCTTC.